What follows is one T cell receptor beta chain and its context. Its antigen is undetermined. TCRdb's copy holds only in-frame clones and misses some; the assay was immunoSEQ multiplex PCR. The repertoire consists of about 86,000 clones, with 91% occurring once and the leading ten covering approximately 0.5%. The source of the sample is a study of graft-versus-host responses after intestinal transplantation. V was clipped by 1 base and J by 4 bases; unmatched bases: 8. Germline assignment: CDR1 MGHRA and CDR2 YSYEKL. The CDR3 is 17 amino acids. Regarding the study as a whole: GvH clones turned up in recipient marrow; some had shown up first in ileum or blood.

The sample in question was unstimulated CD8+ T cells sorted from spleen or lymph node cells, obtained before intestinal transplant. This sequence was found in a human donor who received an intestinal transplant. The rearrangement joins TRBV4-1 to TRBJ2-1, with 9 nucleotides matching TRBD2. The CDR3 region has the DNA TGCGCCAGCAGCCAAGTCGTTCTGCGGGAGGGTTACAATGAGCAGTTCTTC. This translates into CASSQVVLREGYNEQFF.